Below, 14 T cell receptor beta chains from the same sample are listed, as sequenced in a study of response to subunit inactivated influenza vaccine. One entry per CDR3 protein, called by TCRdb with MiXCR from the RT-PCR reads. The sample shows about half a million distinct CDR3 sequences, around 9.9% of them seen only once. The sequenced sample was PBMCs from blood, obtained 40 to 50 days after vaccination. These receptors all come from a man aged 50 to 60 who received an inactivated influenza vaccine.

The rearrangement links TRBV7-8 to TRBJ2-6; no firm D call. Trimming cost V 4 bases and J 2 bases, with 9 bases left between them. CDR1 SGHVS and CDR2 FQNEAQ come from the germline V gene. There are 15 residues in the CDR3. The CDR3 DNA reads as TGTGCCAGCAGCTGGGTCTTGGCTGGGGCCAACGTCCTGACTTTC. Residues: CASSWVLAGANVLTF.

The chain is built from TRBV5-1 and TRBJ1-1; maybe TRBD1 (6 bases). Trimming shortened V by 0 bases and J by 5 bases, and 14 bases separated the two germline ends. The CDR3 length is 15 residues. Looked up from germline, CDR1 is SGHRS and CDR2 is YFSETQ. The CDR3 here is CASSLVAQGMTEAFF. For the CDR3, the DNA is TGCGCCAGCAGCTTGGTGGCGCAGGGGATGACTGAAGCTTTCTTT.

The chain carries TRBV5-1 and TRBJ1-1; a weak D match, TRBD1 (5 bases). V lost 0 bases, J lost 1 base, and 16 bases lay in between. The CDR3 length is 17 residues. Germline V gene sequence: CDR1 SGHRS, CDR2 YFSETQ. The CDR3: CASSLEPGVSRNTEAFF. In DNA, the CDR3 is TGCGCCAGCAGCTTGGAGCCGGGGGTGTCACGGAACACTGAAGCTTTCTTT.

This clonotype showed up many times. At one end, the junction sequence differs from germline, possibly due to a read error. This chain uses TRBV10-1 with TRBJ2-7, with D maybe TRBD2 (7 bases). Germline CDR1 reads WNHNN; CDR2 reads SYGVQD (reference sequence). The CDR3 loop spans 11 amino acids. CDR3 DNA: TGCGCCAGCAGTGCTAGGGGGACTAAAAGCTTC. Its protein product is CASSARGTKSF.

This clonotype was seen ten or more times. The J gene is TRBJ2-7, the V gene TRBV12-3 or TRBV12-4, with TRBD1 identical over 9 bases. The trim removed 6 bases at V and 4 bases at J, leaving 7 bases unmatched. The CDR3 sequence is 14 residues long. The CDR3 nucleotides are TGTGCCAGCAGGATCGGGACAGGGCAATACGAGCAGTACTTC. This encodes CASRIGTGQYEQYF.

The CDR3 sequence is CASSLSPRGTSYGYTF. CDR3 coding DNA: TGTGCCAGCAGCTTGAGCCCCAGGGGAACAAGCTATGGCTACACCTTC. V is TRBV5-6 and J is TRBJ1-2, with D possibly being TRBD1 (6 bases). The germline gives CDR1 SGHDT, CDR2 YYEEEE. V gave up 1 base and J gave up 4 bases, with 17 bases separating them. CDR3 size: 16 residues.

A few counts support this clonotype. V and J are TRBV29-1 and TRBJ1-2, with D possibly matching TRBD1 (6 bases). The CDR3 has 11 residues. The germline V and J ends were trimmed by 4 bases and 8 bases, with 11 bases remaining between them. CDR1 is SQVTM, CDR2 ANQGSEA, per germline. In DNA, the CDR3 is TGCAGCGTTGCGGGGGCTCGGGGCTACACCTTC. Translating it yields CSVAGARGYTF. Full variable domain (missing parts from reference TRBV29-1 and TRBJ1-2): SAVISQKPSRDICQRGTSLTIQCQVDSQVTMMFWYRQQPGQSLTLIATANQGSEATYESGFVIDKFPISRPNLTFSTLTVSNMSPEDSSIYLCSVAGARGYTFGSGTRLTVV.

This clonotype was detected a few times. The rearrangement joins TRBV9 to TRBJ2-2, with TRBD2 identical over 7 bases. The CDR3 length is 15 residues. The germline gives CDR1 SGDLS, CDR2 YYNGEE. V trimming: 6 bases; J trimming: 0 bases; junction bases outside the gene matches: 5. The DNA for the CDR3 is TGTGCCAGCAATACGGGAGGCGCGAACACCGGGGAGCTGTTTTTT. This encodes CASNTGGANTGELFF.

Only a few counts were recorded for this clonotype. V usage is TRBV7-2 and J usage is TRBJ2-2; no definite D call. Deletions cut 5 bases from V and 7 bases from J, with 20 bases between. The CDR3 is 16 residues long. Germline values: CDR1 SGHTA, CDR2 FQGNSA. CDR3 nucleotide sequence: TGTGCCAGCAGCCGAGGTACTCCGAGAAGTGGCGGGGAGCTGTTTTTT. Protein product: CASSRGTPRSGGELFF.

In its sample, this clonotype was seen many times. V and J are TRBV12-3 or TRBV12-4 and TRBJ2-5; 11 bases are shared with TRBD2. V shed 3 bases, J shed 5 bases, and the junction held 5 bases outside the gene matches. The CDR3 length is 15 residues. The CDR3 bases are TGTGCCAGCAGTTTGCGACTAGCGGGAAAGGAGACCCAGTACTTC. Protein product: CASSLRLAGKETQYF.

This clonotype was counted many times. The rearrangement links TRBV20-1 to TRBJ2-3; 10 nucleotides match TRBD1. V was pared by 6 bases and J by 4 bases, with 13 bases of the junction left unmatched. This CDR3 contains 16 residues. From germline, CDR1 is DFQATT and CDR2 SNEGSKA (reference sequence). The CDR3 DNA reads TGCAGTGCCCCACCGAGCGGGACAGGGGTGTCAGATACGCAGTATTTT. Its translation: CSAPPSGTGVSDTQYF.

The chain has TRBV20-1 and TRBJ1-2; D perhaps matches TRBD1 (6 bases). Germline CDR1 and CDR2: DFQATT and SNEGSKA (reference sequence). The CDR3 sequence is 17 residues long. V was cut by 5 bases and J by 5 bases, with 27 bases left in between. The CDR3 DNA is TGCAGTGCTCGACACCCCTCCCGAACAGGGCCTGGTTATGGCTACACCTTC. Translated: CSARHPSRTGPGYGYTF.

At least ten counts were recorded for this clonotype. The V and J genes are TRBV27 and TRBJ2-4, with 9 positions matching TRBD2. CDR1 is MNHEY, CDR2 SMNVEV, per germline (reference sequence). CDR3 length: 13 residues. J lost 4 bases, V lost 5 bases, and 0 bases had no gene match. The CDR3 reads CASSTSGKNIQYF. CDR3 bases: TGTGCCAGCAGTACTAGCGGGAAAAACATTCAGTACTTC.

Many counts were recorded for this clonotype. The chain joins TRBV30 to TRBJ2-7; D uncertain. CDR1 is GTSNPN, CDR2 SVGIG, per germline (reference sequence). The CDR3 loop spans 11 amino acids. Trimming took 1 base from V and 4 from J, leaving 5 bases between them. CDR3 amino acids: CAWSAMYEQYF. In DNA, the CDR3 is TGTGCCTGGAGTGCCATGTACGAGCAGTACTTC.